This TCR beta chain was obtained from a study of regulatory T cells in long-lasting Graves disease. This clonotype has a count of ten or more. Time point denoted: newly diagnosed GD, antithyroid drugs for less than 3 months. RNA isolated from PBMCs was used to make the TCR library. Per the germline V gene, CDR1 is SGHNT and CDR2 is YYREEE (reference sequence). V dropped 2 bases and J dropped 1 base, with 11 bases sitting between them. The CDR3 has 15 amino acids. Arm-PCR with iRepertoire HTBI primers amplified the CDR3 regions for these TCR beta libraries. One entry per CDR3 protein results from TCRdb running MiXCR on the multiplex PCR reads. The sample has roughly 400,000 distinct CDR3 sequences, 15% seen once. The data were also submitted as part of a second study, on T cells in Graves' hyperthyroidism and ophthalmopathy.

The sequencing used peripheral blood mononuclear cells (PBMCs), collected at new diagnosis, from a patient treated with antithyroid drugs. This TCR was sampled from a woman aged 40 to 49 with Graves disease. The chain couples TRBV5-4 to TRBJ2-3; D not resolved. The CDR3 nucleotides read TGTGCCAGCAGCTTTGATTATGGGCGCACAGATACGCAGTATTTT. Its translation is CASSFDYGRTDTQYF.